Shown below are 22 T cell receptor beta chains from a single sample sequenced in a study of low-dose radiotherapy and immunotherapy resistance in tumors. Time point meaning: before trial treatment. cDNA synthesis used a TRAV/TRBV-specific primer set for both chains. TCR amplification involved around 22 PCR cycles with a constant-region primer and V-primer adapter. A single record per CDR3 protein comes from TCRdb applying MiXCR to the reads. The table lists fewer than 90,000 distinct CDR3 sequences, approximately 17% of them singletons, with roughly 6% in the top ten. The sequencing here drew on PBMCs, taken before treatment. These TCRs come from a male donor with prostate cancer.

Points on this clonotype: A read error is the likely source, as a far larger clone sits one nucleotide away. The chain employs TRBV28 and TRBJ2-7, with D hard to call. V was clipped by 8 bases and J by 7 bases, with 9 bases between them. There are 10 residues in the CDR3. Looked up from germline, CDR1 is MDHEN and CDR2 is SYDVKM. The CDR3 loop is CASSSREQYF. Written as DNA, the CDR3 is TGTGCCAGCTCTTCCCGTGAGCAGTACTTC.

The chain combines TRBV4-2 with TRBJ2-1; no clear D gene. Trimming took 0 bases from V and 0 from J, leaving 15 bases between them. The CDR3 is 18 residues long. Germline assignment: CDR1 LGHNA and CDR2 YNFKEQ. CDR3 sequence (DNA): TGTGCCAGCAGCCAAGATCTTCTGGCTTCTAGCTCCTACAATGAGCAGTTCTTC. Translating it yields CASSQDLLASSSYNEQFF.

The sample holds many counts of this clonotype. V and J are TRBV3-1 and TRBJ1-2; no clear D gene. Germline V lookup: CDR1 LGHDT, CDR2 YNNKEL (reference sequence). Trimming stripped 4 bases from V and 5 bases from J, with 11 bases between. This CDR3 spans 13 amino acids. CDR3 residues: CASSLKVGYGYTF. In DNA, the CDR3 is TGTGCCAGCAGCCTGAAGGTGGGGTATGGCTACACCTTC. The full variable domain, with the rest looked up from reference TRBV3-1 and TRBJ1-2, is DTAVSQTPKYLVTQMGNDKSIKCEQNLGHDTMYWYKQDSKKFLKIMFSYNNKELIINETVPNRFSPKSPDKAHLNLHINSLELGDSAVYFCASSLKVGYGYTFGSGTRLTVV.

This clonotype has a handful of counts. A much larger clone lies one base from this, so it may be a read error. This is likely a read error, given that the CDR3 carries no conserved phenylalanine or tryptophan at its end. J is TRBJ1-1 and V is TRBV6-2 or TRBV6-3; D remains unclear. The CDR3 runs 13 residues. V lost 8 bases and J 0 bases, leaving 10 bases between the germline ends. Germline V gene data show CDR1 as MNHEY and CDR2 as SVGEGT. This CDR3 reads CASGGMVNTEAFS. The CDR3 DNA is TGTGCCAGCGGTGGGATGGTGAACACTGAAGCTTTCTCT.

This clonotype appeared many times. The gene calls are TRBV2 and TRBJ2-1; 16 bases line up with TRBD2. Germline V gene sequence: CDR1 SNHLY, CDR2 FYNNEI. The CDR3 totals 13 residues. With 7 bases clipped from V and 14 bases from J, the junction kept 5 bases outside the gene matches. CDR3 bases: TGTGCCAGCAATAGGGGACTAGCGGGAGGGAAGTTCTTC. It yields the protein CASNRGLAGGKFF.

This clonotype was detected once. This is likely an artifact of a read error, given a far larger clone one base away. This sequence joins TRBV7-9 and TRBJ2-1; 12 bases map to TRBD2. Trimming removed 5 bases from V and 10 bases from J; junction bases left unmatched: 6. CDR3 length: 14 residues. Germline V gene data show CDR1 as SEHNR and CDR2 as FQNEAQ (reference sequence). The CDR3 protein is CASSRLAGAYEQFF. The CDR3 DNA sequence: TGTGCCAGCAGCCGACTAGCGGGGGCCTACGAGCAGTTCTTC.

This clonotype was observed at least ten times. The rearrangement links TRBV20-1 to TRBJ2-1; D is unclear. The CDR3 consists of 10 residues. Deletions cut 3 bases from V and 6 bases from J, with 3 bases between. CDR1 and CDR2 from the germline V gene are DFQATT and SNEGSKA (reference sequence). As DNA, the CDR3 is TGCAGTGCTAGTCTCAATGAGCAGTTCTTC. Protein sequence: CSASLNEQFF.

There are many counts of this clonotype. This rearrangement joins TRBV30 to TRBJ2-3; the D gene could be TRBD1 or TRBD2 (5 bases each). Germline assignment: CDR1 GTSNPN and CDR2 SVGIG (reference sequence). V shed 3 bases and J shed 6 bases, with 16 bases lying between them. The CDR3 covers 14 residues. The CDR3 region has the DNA TGTGCCTGGAGCAGGGACGGTGGCGGGGATACGCAGTATTTT. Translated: CAWSRDGGGDTQYF.

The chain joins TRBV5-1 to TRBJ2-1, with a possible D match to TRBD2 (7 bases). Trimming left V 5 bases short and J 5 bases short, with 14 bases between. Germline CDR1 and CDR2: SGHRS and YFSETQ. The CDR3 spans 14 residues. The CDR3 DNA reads TGCGCCAGCAGGGGAGGGACACGAAACAATGAGCAGTTCTTC. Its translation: CASRGGTRNNEQFF. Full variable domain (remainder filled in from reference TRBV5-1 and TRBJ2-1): KAGVTQTPRYLIKTRGQQVTLSCSPISGHRSVSWYQQTPGQGLQFLFEYFSETQRNKGNFPGRFSGRQFSNSRSEMNVSTLELGDSALYLCASRGGTRNNEQFFGPGTRLTVL.

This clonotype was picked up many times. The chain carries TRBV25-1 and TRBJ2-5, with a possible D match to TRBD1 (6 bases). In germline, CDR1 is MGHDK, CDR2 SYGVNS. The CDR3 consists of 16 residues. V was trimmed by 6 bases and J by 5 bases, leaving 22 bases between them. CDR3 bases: TGTGCCAGCAGACCCACCCCAGGGGACGGGGAGGAGACCCAGTACTTC. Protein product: CASRPTPGDGEETQYF.

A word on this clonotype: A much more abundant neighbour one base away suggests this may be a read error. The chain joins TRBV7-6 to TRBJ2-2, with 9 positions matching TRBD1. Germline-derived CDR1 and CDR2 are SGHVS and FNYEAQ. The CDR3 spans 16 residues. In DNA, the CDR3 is TGTGCCGGCAGCCCTTCCACAGGGGGCGATGGCGGGGAGCTGTTTTTT. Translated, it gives CAGSPSTGGDGGELFF.

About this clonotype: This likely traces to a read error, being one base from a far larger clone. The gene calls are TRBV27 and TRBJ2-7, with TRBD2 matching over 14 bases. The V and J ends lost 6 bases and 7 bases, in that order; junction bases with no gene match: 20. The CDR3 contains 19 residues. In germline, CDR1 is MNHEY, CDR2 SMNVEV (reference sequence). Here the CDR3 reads CASSRTSGGTSSSYNEQYF. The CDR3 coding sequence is TGTGCCAGCAGCCGGACTAGCGGGGGGACTTCGAGCTCCTACAATGAGCAGTACTTC.

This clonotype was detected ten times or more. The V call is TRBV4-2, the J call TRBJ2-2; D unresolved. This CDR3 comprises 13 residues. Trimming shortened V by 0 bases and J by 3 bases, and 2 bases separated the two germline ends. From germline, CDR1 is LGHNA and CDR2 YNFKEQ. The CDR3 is CASSQEDTGELFF. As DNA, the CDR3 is TGTGCCAGCAGCCAAGAGGACACCGGGGAGCTGTTTTTT.

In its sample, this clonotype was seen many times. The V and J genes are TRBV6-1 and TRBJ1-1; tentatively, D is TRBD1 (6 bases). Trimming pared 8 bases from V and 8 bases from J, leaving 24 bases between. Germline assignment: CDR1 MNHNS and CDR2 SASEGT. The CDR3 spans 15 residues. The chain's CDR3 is CASENRDITSTEAFF. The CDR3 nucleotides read TGTGCCAGCGAGAACCGGGACATCACTTCGACGGAAGCTTTCTTT.

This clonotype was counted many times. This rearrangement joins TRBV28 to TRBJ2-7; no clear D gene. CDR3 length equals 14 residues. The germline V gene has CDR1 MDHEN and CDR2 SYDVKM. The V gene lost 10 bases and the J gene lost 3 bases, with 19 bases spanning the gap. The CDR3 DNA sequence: TGTGCCACCACATACTCGCTCTTTGGCTACGAGCAGTACTTC. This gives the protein CATTYSLFGYEQYF.

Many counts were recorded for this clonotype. CDR3 in amino acids: CASRLTSGGANEQFF. CDR3 DNA sequence: TGTGCCAGCAGACTGACTAGCGGGGGGGCCAATGAGCAGTTCTTC. The chain links TRBV5-4 to TRBJ2-1; 14 bases align to TRBD2. Germline CDR1 is SGHNT and CDR2 is YYREEE (reference sequence). V was pared by 5 bases and J by 6 bases, with 4 bases of the junction left unmatched. This CDR3 has 15 amino acids.

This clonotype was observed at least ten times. The DNA of the CDR3 is TGCGCCAGCAGCTCTGATTACAATGAGCAGTTCTTC. It translates to CASSSDYNEQFF. The rearrangement links TRBV5-1 to TRBJ2-1, with D unclear. CDR3 length: 12 amino acids. Germline CDR1 reads SGHRS; CDR2 reads YFSETQ. Trimming removed 3 bases at V and 4 bases at J, with 5 bases between.

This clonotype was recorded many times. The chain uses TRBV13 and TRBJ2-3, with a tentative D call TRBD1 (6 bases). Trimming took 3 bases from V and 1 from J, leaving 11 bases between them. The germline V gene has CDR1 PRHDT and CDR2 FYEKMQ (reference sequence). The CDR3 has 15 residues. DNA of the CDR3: TGTGCCAGCAGCTTGCCAGGGGAAGGCACAGATACGCAGTATTTT. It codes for CASSLPGEGTDTQYF.

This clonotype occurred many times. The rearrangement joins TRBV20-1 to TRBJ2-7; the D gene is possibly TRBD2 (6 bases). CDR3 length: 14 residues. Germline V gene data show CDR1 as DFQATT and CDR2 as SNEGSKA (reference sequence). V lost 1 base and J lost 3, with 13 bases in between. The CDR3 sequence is CSARGNGDFYEQYF. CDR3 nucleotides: TGCAGTGCTAGAGGGAATGGGGACTTCTACGAGCAGTACTTC.

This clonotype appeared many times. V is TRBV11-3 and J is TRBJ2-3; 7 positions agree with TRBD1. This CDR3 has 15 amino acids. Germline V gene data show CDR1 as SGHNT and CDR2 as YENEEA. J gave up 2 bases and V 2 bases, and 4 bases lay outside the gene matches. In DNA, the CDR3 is TGTGCCAGCAGCTTACAAGGGGGCACCACAGATACGCAGTATTTT. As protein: CASSLQGGTTDTQYF. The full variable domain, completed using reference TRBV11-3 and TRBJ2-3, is EAGVVQSPRYKIIEKKQPVAFWCNPISGHNTLYWYLQNLGQGPELLIRYENEEAVDDSQLPKDRFSAERLKGVDSTLKIQPAELGDSAVYLCASSLQGGTTDTQYFGPGTRLTVL.

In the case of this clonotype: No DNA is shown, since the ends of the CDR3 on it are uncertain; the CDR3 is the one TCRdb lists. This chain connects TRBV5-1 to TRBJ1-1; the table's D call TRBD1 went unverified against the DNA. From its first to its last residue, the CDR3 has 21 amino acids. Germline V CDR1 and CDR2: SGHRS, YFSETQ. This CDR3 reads CASSLGRSEQFFGPGKTEAFF.

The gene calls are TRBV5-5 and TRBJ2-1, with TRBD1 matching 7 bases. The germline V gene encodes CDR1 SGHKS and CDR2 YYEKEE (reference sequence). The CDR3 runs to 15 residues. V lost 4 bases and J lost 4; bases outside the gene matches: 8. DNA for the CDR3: TGTGCCAGCAGCACATTGCGACAGGGTTACAATGAGCAGTTCTTC. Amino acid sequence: CASSTLRQGYNEQFF.